A selection of T cell receptor beta chains follows, all from one sample in a study of blood T cells in healthy people across ages. TCRdb reanalysed the 5' RACE reads using MiXCR and keeps one entry per CDR3 protein. The sample lists around 1,500,000 distinct CDR3 sequences, 28% seen once, with 6.5% to 8.5% in the top ten. The sample consisted of blood. The source is a woman under 40 in good health. Each CDR3 is given with its conserved first and last residue. A D gene is named only where the DNA matches it firmly. The size entry is marked missing in some rows and otherwise reads once, few, many or a size class.

length: 14; V: TRBV5-1; D: TRBD2; J: TRBJ2-1; size: .; CDR3: CAGSFTAGGHEQFF; DNA: TGCGCCGGCAGCTTTACAGCGGGAGGCCATGAGCAGTTCTTC
length: 14; V: TRBV4-1; D: .; J: TRBJ1-2; size: few; CDR3: CASSQDGTYYGYTF; DNA: TGCGCCAGCAGCCAAGACGGGACCTACTATGGCTACACCTTC
length: 17; V: TRBV20-1; D: .; J: TRBJ1-2; size: few; CDR3: CSAREDGAGRANYGYTF; DNA: TGCAGTGCCAGAGAAGATGGGGCAGGCCGAGCTAACTATGGCTACACCTTC
length: 13; V: TRBV20-1; D: TRBD1; J: TRBJ2-1; size: .; CDR3: CSARDRGQDEQFF; DNA: TGCAGTGCTAGAGACAGGGGGCAGGATGAGCAGTTCTTC
length: 12; V: TRBV29-1; D: .; J: TRBJ1-5; size: many; CDR3: CSVLDSNQPQHF; DNA: TGCAGCGTTCTGGACAGCAATCAGCCCCAGCATTTT
length: 14; V: TRBV7-9; D: .; J: TRBJ2-7; size: .; CDR3: CASSSLDETYEQYF; DNA: TGTGCCAGCAGCAGCCTGGACGAAACCTACGAGCAGTACTTC
length: 14; V: TRBV5-5; D: .; J: TRBJ1-2; size: .; CDR3: CASSGIQGLDGYTF; DNA: TGTGCCAGCAGCGGAATACAGGGTCTGGATGGCTACACCTTC
length: 13; V: TRBV5-6; D: TRBD1; J: TRBJ2-7; size: many; CDR3: CASSRRQGREQYF; DNA: TGTGCCAGCAGCCGCCGACAGGGAAGGGAGCAGTACTTC
length: 14; V: TRBV7-2; D: .; J: TRBJ1-4; size: .; CDR3: CASSLDRTNEELFF; DNA: TGTGCCAGCAGCTTAGACAGAACTAATGAAGAACTGTTTTTT
length: 15; V: TRBV7-9; D: TRBD1; J: TRBJ2-3; size: few; CDR3: CASSTRTGTTDTQYF; DNA: TGTGCCAGCAGCACACGGACAGGGACAACAGATACGCAGTATTTT
length: 13; V: TRBV28; D: .; J: TRBJ1-2; size: few; CDR3: CASSLEAEFGYTF; DNA: TGTGCCAGCAGTTTAGAGGCGGAGTTTGGCTACACCTTC
length: 14; V: TRBV7-2; D: TRBD2; J: TRBJ2-7; size: many; CDR3: CASSSSGRIDEQYF; DNA: TGTGCCAGCAGCTCGAGCGGGAGAATCGACGAGCAGTACTTC
length: 15; V: TRBV18; D: .; J: TRBJ2-3; size: .; CDR3: CASSPYAASTDTQYF; DNA: TGTGCCAGCTCACCCTATGCGGCTAGCACGGATACGCAGTATTTT
length: 12; V: TRBV12-3/TRBV12-4; D: .; J: TRBJ2-4; size: once; CDR3: CASSSGTSYQYF; DNA: TGTGCCAGCAGTTCCGGGACCTCCTATCAGTACTTC
length: 15; V: TRBV25-1; D: TRBD1; J: TRBJ2-1; size: once; CDR3: CASASGGAYPNEQFF; DNA: TGTGCCAGCGCCTCAGGGGGCGCCTACCCTAATGAGCAGTTCTTC
length: 18; V: TRBV14; D: .; J: TRBJ2-3; size: .; CDR3: CASSTHVLRDDTQNTQYF; DNA: TGTGCCAGCAGCACCCACGTTTTACGGGACGATACACAAAATACGCAGTATTTT
length: 15; V: TRBV6-2/TRBV6-3; D: TRBD1; J: TRBJ1-5; size: .; CDR3: CASRGYSRGVQPQHF; DNA: TGTGCCAGCAGGGGGTACTCCAGGGGGGTTCAGCCCCAGCATTTT
length: 13; V: TRBV7-8; D: .; J: TRBJ1-3; size: .; CDR3: CASSTSQGNTIYF; DNA: TGTGCCAGCAGCACATCCCAGGGAAACACCATATATTTT
length: 15; V: TRBV5-4; D: .; J: TRBJ2-5; size: many; CDR3: CASSLDQVLQETQYF; DNA: TGTGCCAGCAGCTTAGATCAGGTTCTACAAGAGACCCAGTACTTC
length: 14; V: TRBV12-3/TRBV12-4; D: TRBD1; J: TRBJ2-5; size: .; CDR3: CASTLGTGEFTQYF; DNA: TGTGCCAGCACCCTCGGGACAGGGGAGTTTACCCAGTACTTC
length: 17; V: TRBV4-3; D: .; J: TRBJ1-2; size: .; CDR3: CASSQDRGMGANYGYTF; DNA: TGCGCCAGCAGCCAAGATCGGGGCATGGGCGCTAACTATGGCTACACCTTC
length: 12; V: TRBV29-1; D: .; J: TRBJ2-2; size: .; CDR3: CSGGMDTGELFF; DNA: TGCAGCGGGGGCATGGACACCGGGGAGCTGTTTTTT
length: 17; V: TRBV7-9; D: .; J: TRBJ1-6; size: .; CDR3: CASSQVAASSYNSPLHF; DNA: TGTGCCAGCAGCCAGGTGGCCGCGAGCTCCTATAATTCACCCCTCCACTTT
length: 15; V: TRBV6-6; D: .; J: TRBJ2-7; size: .; CDR3: CASRNSGHPNYEQYF; DNA: TGTGCCAGCAGGAATTCGGGACATCCAAACTACGAGCAGTACTTC
length: 17; V: TRBV7-2; D: TRBD1; J: TRBJ2-5; size: .; CDR3: CASSLVGTGGGPETQYF; DNA: TGTGCCAGCAGCTTAGTAGGGACAGGGGGAGGGCCAGAGACCCAGTACTTC
length: 11; V: TRBV10-3; D: .; J: TRBJ2-1; size: few; CDR3: CAISADGEQFF; DNA: TGTGCCATCAGTGCGGATGGTGAGCAGTTCTTC
length: 17; V: TRBV14; D: TRBD2; J: TRBJ2-3; size: .; CDR3: CASSQPRSVAGGDTQYF; DNA: TGTGCCAGCAGCCAACCCCGGTCCGTAGCGGGAGGTGATACGCAGTATTTT
length: 13; V: TRBV6-6; D: TRBD1; J: TRBJ1-1; size: few; CDR3: CASSGTGGTEAFF; DNA: TGTGCCAGCAGCGGGACAGGGGGCACTGAAGCTTTCTTT
length: 13; V: TRBV9; D: .; J: TRBJ2-5; size: .; CDR3: CASSVGHLETQYF; DNA: TGTGCCAGCAGCGTAGGACACTTAGAGACCCAGTACTTC
length: 13; V: TRBV12-3/TRBV12-4; D: .; J: TRBJ2-3; size: .; CDR3: CASSRSNSDTQYF; DNA: TGTGCCAGCAGTAGATCGAACTCAGATACGCAGTATTTT
length: 15; V: TRBV5-1; D: .; J: TRBJ2-7; size: few; CDR3: CASSLSAGAAGEQYF; DNA: TGCGCCAGCAGCTTAAGTGCGGGGGCAGCGGGGGAGCAGTACTTC
length: 16; V: TRBV7-2; D: .; J: TRBJ1-2; size: .; CDR3: CASSLGSSGRNYGYTF; DNA: TGTGCCAGCAGCTTAGGGAGTTCGGGGAGGAACTATGGCTACACCTTC
length: 13; V: TRBV5-1; D: .; J: TRBJ2-5; size: .; CDR3: CASSPDNAETQYF; DNA: TGCGCCAGCAGCCCCGACAATGCGGAGACCCAGTACTTC
length: 14; V: TRBV6-1; D: .; J: TRBJ1-2; size: few; CDR3: CASSDPLILGGYTF; DNA: TGTGCCAGCAGTGACCCCTTAATACTGGGGGGCTACACCTTC
length: 17; V: TRBV5-5; D: TRBD1; J: TRBJ1-4; size: few; CDR3: CASSSGTGLTTNEKLFF; DNA: TGTGCCAGCAGCTCCGGGACAGGCCTGACAACTAATGAAAAACTGTTTTTT
length: 14; V: TRBV30; D: TRBD2; J: TRBJ2-7; size: .; CDR3: CAWSVLSGSYEQYF; DNA: TGTGCCTGGAGTGTACTAAGCGGGAGTTACGAGCAGTACTTC
length: 13; V: TRBV29-1; D: .; J: TRBJ1-1; size: .; CDR3: CSVDRGLSTEAFF; DNA: TGCAGCGTTGATCGGGGCCTGTCCACTGAAGCTTTCTTT